This section outlines one TCR beta chain sequence together with its context. The antigen is undetermined. The data were obtained in a study of CD8+ T cells in alopecia areata. Germline CDR1 GTSNPN, CDR2 SVGIG (reference sequence). Trimming took off 1 base at V and 7 bases at J, with 11 bases between the two ends. This CDR3 contains 13 residues. Findings and caveats of the study: Although TCR sharing was seen in mice, sharing across patients was less clear, possibly for HLA-related reasons.

TCR sequencing used cDNA made by reverse transcription of extracted RNA. Repertoires were generated with immunoSEQ multiplex PCR, while TCRdb's copy carries only in-frame clones and drops some. Of some 110,000 clones detected, roughly 50% appear once; the ten largest clones hold roughly an eighth. Treatment in this sample: oral pan-JAK inhibitor, 5-10 mg twice daily. The V and J genes are TRBV30 and TRBJ1-5, with D possibly being TRBD1 (6 bases). The sample in question was CD8+ T cells sorted from blood, obtained at week 24, from a patient treated with tofacitinib. The TCR originated in a human donor with alopecia areata. This chain's CDR3 is CAWSEGGGQPQHF. The CDR3 DNA is TGTGCCTGGAGTGAGGGGGGGGGCCAGCCCCAGCATTTT. Variable domain in full (rest from reference TRBV30 and TRBJ1-5): SQTIHQWPATLVQPVGSPLSLECTVEGTSNPNLYWYRQAAGRGLQLLFYSVGIGQISSEVPQNLSASRPQDRQFILSSKKLLLSDSGFYLCAWSEGGGQPQHFGDGTRLSIL.